The clone carrying this T cell receptor beta chain is classed as medium-sized. No antigen is known for it. This sample was taken from a study of T cells in tuberculosis. Findings of the study overall: Smaller alpha distances in active tuberculosis partly reflected shorter CDR3-alpha lengths.

Using immunoSEQ multiplex PCR, the repertoire was profiled, and TCRdb retains in-frame clones only, with some absent. The table lists 30,000 or so clones, around 95% of them singletons, with 2% to 3% in the top ten. Germline assignment: CDR1 SGHRS and CDR2 YFSETQ. V was shortened by 0 bases and J by 1 base, with 4 bases between the two germline ends. CDR3 length: 13 residues. The chain links TRBV5-1 to TRBJ1-1; D is uncertain. The origin of this receptor is a donor aged 10-29 years with latent tuberculosis or without tuberculosis infection. Specimen: PBMCs. The CDR3 sequence: CASSLGANTEAFF. The CDR3 DNA follows: TGCGCCAGCAGCTTGGGAGCGAACACTGAAGCTTTCTTT.